This entry concerns a single TCR beta chain. Its target is unknown. Compared with germline, one end of the junction differs, possibly owing to a read error. Stated treatment: roughly 11-day PBMC culture with coronavirus spike peptide pools or control peptides (ViraFEST assay). The CDR3 loop spans 16 amino acids. Per the germline V gene, CDR1 is SGHVS and CDR2 is FNYEAQ. The data were obtained in a study of vaccination and CD4 T cells after COVID-19. The Oncomine TCR Beta short-read assay was what sequenced the DNA obtained from cultured CD4+ T cells. A single record per CDR3 protein comes from TCRdb applying MiXCR to the PCR reads. The top ten hold around 20% of the sample, which has around 15,000 distinct CDR3 sequences, 42% seen once.

The source is a human donor with COVID-19. The rearrangement links TRBV7-6 to TRBJ2-1; the match to TRBD2 covers 13 bases. Sequenced input: cultured CD4+ T cells from blood. The CDR3 nucleotides are TGTGCTAGCAGCTTAGCTGGACTAGCGGGGGACAATGAGCAGTTCTTC. This codes for CASSLAGLAGDNEQFF.